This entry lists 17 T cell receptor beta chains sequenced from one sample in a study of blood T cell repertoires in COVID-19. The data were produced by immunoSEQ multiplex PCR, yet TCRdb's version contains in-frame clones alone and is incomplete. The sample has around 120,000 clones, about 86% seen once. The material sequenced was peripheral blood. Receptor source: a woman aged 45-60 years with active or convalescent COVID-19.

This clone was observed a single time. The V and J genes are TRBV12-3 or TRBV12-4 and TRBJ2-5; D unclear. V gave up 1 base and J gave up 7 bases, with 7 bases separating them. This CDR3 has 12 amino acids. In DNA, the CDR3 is TGTGCCAGCAGTTTAGACTTCGGGACCCAGTACTTC. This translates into CASSLDFGTQYF.

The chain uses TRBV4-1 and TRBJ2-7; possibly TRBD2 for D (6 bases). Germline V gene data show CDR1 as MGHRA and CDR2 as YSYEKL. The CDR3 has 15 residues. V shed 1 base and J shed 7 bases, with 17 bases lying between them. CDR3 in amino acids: CASSQGSGLGEEQYF. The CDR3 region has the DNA TGCGCCAGCAGCCAAGGTAGCGGTCTGGGGGAAGAGCAGTACTTC.

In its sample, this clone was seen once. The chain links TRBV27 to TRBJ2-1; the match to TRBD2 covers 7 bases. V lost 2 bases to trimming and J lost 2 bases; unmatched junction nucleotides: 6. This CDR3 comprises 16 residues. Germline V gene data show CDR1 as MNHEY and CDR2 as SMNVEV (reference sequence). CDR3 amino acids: CASSLIAGNAYNEQFF. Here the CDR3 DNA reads TGTGCCAGCAGTTTAATAGCGGGTAACGCCTACAATGAGCAGTTCTTC.

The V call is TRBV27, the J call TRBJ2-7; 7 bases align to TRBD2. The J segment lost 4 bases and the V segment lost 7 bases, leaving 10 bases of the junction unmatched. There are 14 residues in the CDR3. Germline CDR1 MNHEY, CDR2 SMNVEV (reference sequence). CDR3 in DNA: TGTGCCAGCACCACGGCTAGCGGAAATTACGAGCAGTACTTC. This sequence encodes CASTTASGNYEQYF.

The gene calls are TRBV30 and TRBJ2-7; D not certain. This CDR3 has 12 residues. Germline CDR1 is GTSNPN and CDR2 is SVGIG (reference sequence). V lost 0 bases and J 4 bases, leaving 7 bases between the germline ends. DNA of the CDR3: TGTGCCTGGAGTGTAGTCCTATACGAGCAGTACTTC. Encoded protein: CAWSVVLYEQYF.

In DNA form, the CDR3 reads TGTGCCAGCAGCCCCAACCGGGGTTTGGGGGAGACCCAGTACTTC. Its translation is CASSPNRGLGETQYF. The rearrangement links TRBV7-2 to TRBJ2-5; TRBD2 might be the D (5 bases). Trimming left V 5 bases short and J 5 bases short, with 18 bases between. Looked up from germline, CDR1 is SGHTA and CDR2 is FQGNSA. The CDR3 length is 15 residues.

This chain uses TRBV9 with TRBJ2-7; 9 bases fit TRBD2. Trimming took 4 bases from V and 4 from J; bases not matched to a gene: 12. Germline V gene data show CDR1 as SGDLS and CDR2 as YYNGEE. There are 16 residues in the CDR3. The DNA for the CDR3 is TGTGCCAGCAGCCTAGGGGGACTAGCTAGCCCTTACGAGCAGTACTTC. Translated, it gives CASSLGGLASPYEQYF. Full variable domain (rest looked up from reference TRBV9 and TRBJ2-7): DSGVTQTPKHLITATGQRVTLRCSPRSGDLSVYWYQQSLDQGLQFLIQYYNGEERAKGNILERFSAQQFPDLHSELNLSSLELGDSALYFCASSLGGLASPYEQYFGPGTRLTVT.

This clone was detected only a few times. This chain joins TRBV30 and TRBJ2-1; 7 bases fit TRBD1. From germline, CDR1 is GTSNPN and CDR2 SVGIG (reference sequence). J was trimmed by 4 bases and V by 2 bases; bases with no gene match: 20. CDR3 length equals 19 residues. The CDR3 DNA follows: TGTGCCTGGAGTCCCCTAGTGTTAGCGACAGGGTCGTGGTACAATGAGCAGTTCTTC. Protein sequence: CAWSPLVLATGSWYNEQFF. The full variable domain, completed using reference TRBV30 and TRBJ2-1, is SQTIHQWPATLVQPVGSPLSLECTVEGTSNPNLYWYRQAAGRGLQLLFYSVGIGQISSEVPQNLSASRPQDRQFILSSKKLLLSDSGFYLCAWSPLVLATGSWYNEQFFGPGTRLTVL.

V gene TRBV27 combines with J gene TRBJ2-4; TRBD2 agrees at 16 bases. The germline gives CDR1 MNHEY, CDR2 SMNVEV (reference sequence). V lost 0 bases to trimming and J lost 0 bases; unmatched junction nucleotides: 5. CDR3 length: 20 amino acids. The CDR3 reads CASSLSPGLAGGLAKNIQYF. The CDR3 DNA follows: TGTGCCAGCAGTTTATCCCCGGGACTAGCGGGAGGGCTAGCCAAAAACATTCAGTACTTC.

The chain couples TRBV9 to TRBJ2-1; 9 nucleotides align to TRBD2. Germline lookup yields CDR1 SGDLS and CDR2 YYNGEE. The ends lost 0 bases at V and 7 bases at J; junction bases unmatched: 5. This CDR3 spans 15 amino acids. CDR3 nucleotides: TGTGCCAGCAGCGTAGTTAGCGGGAGTTTAAATGAGCAGTTCTTC. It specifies CASSVVSGSLNEQFF.

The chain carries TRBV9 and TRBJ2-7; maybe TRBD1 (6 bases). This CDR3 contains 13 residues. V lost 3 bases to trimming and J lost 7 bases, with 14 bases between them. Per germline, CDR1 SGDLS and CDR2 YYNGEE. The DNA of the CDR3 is TGTGCCAGCAGCGAGGGGACATCGGGGGAGCAGTACTTC. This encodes CASSEGTSGEQYF. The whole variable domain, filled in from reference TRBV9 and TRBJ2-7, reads DSGVTQTPKHLITATGQRVTLRCSPRSGDLSVYWYQQSLDQGLQFLIQYYNGEERAKGNILERFSAQQFPDLHSELNLSSLELGDSALYFCASSEGTSGEQYFGPGTRLTVT.

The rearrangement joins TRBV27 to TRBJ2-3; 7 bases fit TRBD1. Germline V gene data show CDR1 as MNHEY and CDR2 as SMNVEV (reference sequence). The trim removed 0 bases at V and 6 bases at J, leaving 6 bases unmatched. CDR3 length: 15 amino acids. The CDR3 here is CASSLSKGAKDTQYF. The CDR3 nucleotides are TGTGCCAGCAGTTTATCGAAGGGGGCAAAGGATACGCAGTATTTT.

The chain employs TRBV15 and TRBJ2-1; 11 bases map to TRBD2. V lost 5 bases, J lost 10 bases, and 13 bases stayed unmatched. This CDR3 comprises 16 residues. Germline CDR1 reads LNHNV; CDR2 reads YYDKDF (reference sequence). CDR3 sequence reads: CATSGSSGRALGEQFF. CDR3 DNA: TGTGCCACCAGCGGTAGTAGCGGGAGGGCCTTAGGGGAGCAGTTCTTC.

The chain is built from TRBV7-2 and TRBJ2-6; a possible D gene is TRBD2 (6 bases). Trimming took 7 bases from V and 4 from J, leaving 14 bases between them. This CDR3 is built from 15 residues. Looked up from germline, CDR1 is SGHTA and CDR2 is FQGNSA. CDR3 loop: CASKSAGSGANVLTF. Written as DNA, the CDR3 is TGTGCCAGCAAATCGGCGGGGTCCGGGGCCAACGTCCTGACTTTC. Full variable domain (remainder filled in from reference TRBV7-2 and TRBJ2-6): GAGVSQSPSNKVTEKGKDVELRCDPISGHTALYWYRQSLGQGLEFLIYFQGNSAPDKSGLPSDRFSAERTGGSVSTLTIQRTQQEDSAVYLCASKSAGSGANVLTFGAGSRLTVL.

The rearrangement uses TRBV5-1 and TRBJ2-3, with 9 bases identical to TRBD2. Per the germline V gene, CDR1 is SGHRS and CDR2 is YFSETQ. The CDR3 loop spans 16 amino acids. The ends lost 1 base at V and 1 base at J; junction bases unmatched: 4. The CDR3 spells CASSLLAGRGTDTQYF. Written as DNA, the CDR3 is TGCGCCAGCAGCTTGCTAGCGGGACGGGGCACAGATACGCAGTATTTT. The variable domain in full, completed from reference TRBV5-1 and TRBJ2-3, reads KAGVTQTPRYLIKTRGQQVTLSCSPISGHRSVSWYQQTPGQGLQFLFEYFSETQRNKGNFPGRFSGRQFSNSRSEMNVSTLELGDSALYLCASSLLAGRGTDTQYFGPGTRLTVL.

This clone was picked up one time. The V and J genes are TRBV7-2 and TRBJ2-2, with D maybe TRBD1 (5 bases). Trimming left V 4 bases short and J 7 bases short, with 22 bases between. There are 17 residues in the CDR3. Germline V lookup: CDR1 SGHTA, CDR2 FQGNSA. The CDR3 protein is CASSSHTGGRGVGELFF. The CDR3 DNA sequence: TGTGCCAGCAGCTCGCACACAGGCGGACGAGGTGTCGGGGAGCTGTTTTTT.

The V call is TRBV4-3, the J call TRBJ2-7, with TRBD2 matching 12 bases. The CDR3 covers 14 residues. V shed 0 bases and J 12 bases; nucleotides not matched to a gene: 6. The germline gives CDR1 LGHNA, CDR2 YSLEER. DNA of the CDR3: TGCGCCAGCAGCCAAGATCTAGCGGGAGGGCCGGGGTACTTC. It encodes CASSQDLAGGPGYF.